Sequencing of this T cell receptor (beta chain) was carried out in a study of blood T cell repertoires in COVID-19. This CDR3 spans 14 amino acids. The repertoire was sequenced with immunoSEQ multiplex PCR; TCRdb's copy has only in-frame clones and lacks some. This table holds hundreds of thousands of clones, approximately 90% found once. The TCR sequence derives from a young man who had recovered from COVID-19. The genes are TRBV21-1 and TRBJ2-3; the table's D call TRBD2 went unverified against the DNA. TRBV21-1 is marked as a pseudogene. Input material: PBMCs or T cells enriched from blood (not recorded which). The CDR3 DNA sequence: TGTGCCAGCAGGAGGGGGACTAACACAGATACGCAGTATTTT. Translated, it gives CASRRGTNTDTQYF.